A selection of T cell receptor beta chains follows, all from one sample in a study of shared clonotypes between healthy human individuals. The protocol was immunoSEQ multiplex PCR, while the TCRdb copy is restricted to in-frame clones and leaves out a portion. Of around 2,000,000 clones in the sample, approximately 95% are singletons; the top ten hold 0.1% to 0.15%. The sample was naive CD4+ T cells sorted from blood. These receptors all come from a man younger than 35 in good health. Each CDR3 is given with its conserved first and last residue. Clone size is shown for a subset of rows, as once, few, many or a class of expanded clone.

>TRBV6-5|once
CASRQGISHEQYF
>TRBV18|few
CASSSNQGGNAEAFF
>TRBV6-1|NA
CASSEVPVSGNTIYF
>TRBV5-1|NA
CASSRTGTGDEQYF
>TRBV11-2|NA
CASSFQGAKTYEQYF
>TRBV19|NA
CASSTVGHSEAFF
>TRBV5-1|NA
CASSPSGGTTDTQYF
>TRBV10-3|NA
CAIILSGLKGQETQYF
>TRBV27|many
CASSFPGAGETQYF
>TRBV11-2|NA
CASSLGLAGGPGDTQYF
>TRBV28|NA
CASSTGTHYGYTF
>TRBV10-3|NA
CAISESGSSYEQYF
>TRBV7-9|NA
CASSLGQSNEQFF
>TRBV18|once
CASSPGLRDTEAFF
>TRBV19|NA
CASSGQVLYQPQHF
>TRBV28|NA
CASSLGTGSNQPQHF
>TRBV7-9|once
CASSLIRGGTDTQYF
>TRBV18|NA
CASSPLDSGETQYF
>TRBV11-2|NA
CASSSLRIDRGAGYTF
>TRBV30|NA
CAWSAGNTEAFF
>TRBV6-5|few
CASRRTGGDSPLHF
>TRBV6-6|NA
CASTTLGAQPQHF
>TRBV2|NA
CASRTHEQFF
>TRBV5-5|NA
CASSFGRGTEAFF
>TRBV28|NA
CASSLTGTGNTIYF
>TRBV2|NA
CASTRLEQGSGETQYF
>TRBV10-3|NA
CAIMSVDRGPNTEAFF
>TRBV30|NA
CAWSDRDRKYF
>TRBV7-9|NA
CASSLSLGETGELFF
>TRBV5-1|NA
CASGPALGAYNEQFF
>TRBV20-1|NA
CSARDQETQYF
>TRBV28|NA
CASRPRGKSEKLFF
>TRBV4-3|NA
CASSQDQAGEDNEQFF
>TRBV28|NA
CASTTGGGRANSPLHF